This T cell receptor beta chain is drawn from a study of shared clonotypes between healthy human individuals. Study findings and constraints: Clonotype sharing levels among donors were expected to vary with sequencing depth. Naive subsets generally exceeded memory subsets in estimated richness.

On this clone: Its specificity is not known.

From germline, CDR1 is LNHDA and CDR2 SQIVND (reference sequence). The germline V and J ends were trimmed by 6 bases and 4 bases, with 15 bases remaining between them. The CDR3 loop spans 14 amino acids. Sequencing was performed with immunoSEQ multiplex PCR; in TCRdb, only in-frame clones are kept and a portion is missing. This sample yields more than 850,000 clones, of which about four fifths are seen a single time; about 0.52% belongs to the top ten. The chain has TRBV19 and TRBJ1-1, with D possibly being TRBD1 (6 bases). Input material: memory CD4+ T cells from PBMCs. Subset indicated: CD45RA-negative fraction. This TCR was sampled from a man younger than 35 in good health. Some clones in this sample may be carry-over from other donors' samples. As DNA, the CDR3 is TGTGCCAGTAGCAAGGACAGTTTGGGCACTGAAGCTTTCTTT. It specifies CASSKDSLGTEAFF.